The 16 T cell receptor beta chains presented below share a single source sample, sequenced in a study of Graves' ophthalmopathy and Graves' hyperthyroidism. RNA transcripts were the source from which TCR beta CDR3 regions were amplified. First-round RT-PCR employed HTBI primers, with a second-round multiplex PCR after it. In TCRdb, the multiplex PCR reads were re-called with MiXCR into one record per CDR3 protein. This sample has a few hundred thousand distinct CDR3 sequences, with 20% to 25% found just once. Sequenced material: peripheral blood. The receptor source for this set is a woman aged 50 to 60 with Graves' ophthalmopathy.

The chain links TRBV18 to TRBJ2-5, with D uncertain. Trimming cost V 2 bases and J 3 bases, with 10 bases left between them. In germline, CDR1 is KGHSH, CDR2 LQKENI. The CDR3 runs 14 residues. The DNA of the CDR3 is TGTGCCAGCTCACCAGGGGTCCGGGAAGAGACCCAGTACTTC. Its protein product is CASSPGVREETQYF.

This clonotype was recorded at least ten times. This chain links TRBV29-1 with TRBJ1-2; 10 nucleotides match TRBD1. Germline CDR1 SQVTM, CDR2 ANQGSEA. This CDR3 is 14 amino acids long. Losses at the gene ends were 7 bases for V and 6 bases for J; bases not matched to a gene: 11. The CDR3 sequence: CSDATGTGVDGYTF. CDR3 in DNA: TGCAGCGACGCCACCGGGACAGGGGTTGATGGCTACACCTTC.

The genes are TRBV6-2 or TRBV6-3 and TRBJ2-5; 8 bases are a match to TRBD2. Germline V gives CDR1 MNHEY, CDR2 SVGEGT. V shed 6 bases and J 5 bases; nucleotides not matched to a gene: 8. The CDR3 sequence is 14 residues long. CDR3 nucleotide sequence: TGTGCCAGCAGCCCGGGACTAGACGTCGAGACCCAGTACTTC. Translation gives CASSPGLDVETQYF.

This clonotype was recorded at least ten times. The J gene is TRBJ2-5, the V gene TRBV3-1, with TRBD2 as a possible D gene (5 bases). Trimming removed 4 bases at V and 5 bases at J, with 11 bases between. The length of the CDR3 is 13 residues. CDR1 and CDR2 (germline): LGHDT, YNNKEL (reference sequence). This CDR3 reads CASSRRGSETQYF. The CDR3 DNA reads as TGTGCCAGCAGCCGCCGGGGATCTGAGACCCAGTACTTC.

This chain links TRBV11-3 with TRBJ2-5, with D perhaps given as TRBD1 or TRBD2 (5 bases each). Looked up from germline, CDR1 is SGHNT and CDR2 is YENEEA. The CDR3 is 16 residues long. V lost 1 base to trimming and J lost 5 bases, with 17 bases between them. The CDR3 DNA follows: TGTGCCAGCAGCTTAGGCGACCGAGGGGCGGGCGAGACCCAGTACTTC. Translation gives CASSLGDRGAGETQYF.

This clonotype was counted many times. The rearrangement links TRBV27 to TRBJ1-1; 7 bases agree with TRBD1. CDR3 size: 15 residues. J gave up 1 base and V 5 bases, and 7 bases lay outside the gene matches. Germline CDR1 and CDR2: MNHEY and SMNVEV (reference sequence). CDR3: CASSPRTGRNTEAFF. Here the CDR3 DNA reads TGTGCCAGCAGTCCAAGGACAGGACGGAACACTGAAGCTTTCTTT.

Many counts were recorded for this clonotype. This chain uses TRBV20-1 with TRBJ1-1; no reliable D call. From germline, CDR1 is DFQATT and CDR2 SNEGSKA (reference sequence). V lost 4 bases and J 1 base, leaving 4 bases between the germline ends. The CDR3 spans 11 residues. CDR3 protein: CSATRNTEAFF. The CDR3 DNA reads TGCAGTGCTACGAGGAACACTGAAGCTTTCTTT.

In its sample, this clonotype was seen many times. CDR3 in DNA: TGTGCCAGCAGCTCAATGAAACAGGCACTGAACACTGAAGCTTTCTTT. The encoded protein is CASSSMKQALNTEAFF. J is TRBJ1-1 and V is TRBV11-1, with D possibly being TRBD1 (5 bases). Germline CDR1 and CDR2: SGHAT and FQDESV (reference sequence). This CDR3 has 16 amino acids. V was trimmed by 4 bases and J by 0 bases, leaving 15 bases between them.

This clonotype was recorded many times. V is TRBV28 and J is TRBJ2-7, with TRBD1 matching over 8 bases. Germline V lookup: CDR1 MDHEN, CDR2 SYDVKM. V trimming: 6 bases; J trimming: 5 bases; junction bases outside the gene matches: 9. The CDR3 sequence is 14 residues long. The CDR3 spells CASRRQGSGHEQYF. Here the CDR3 DNA reads TGTGCCAGCAGACGACAGGGGAGTGGGCACGAGCAGTACTTC.

The chain has TRBV24-1 and TRBJ2-7, with TRBD1 identical over 9 bases. The CDR3 covers 16 residues. The germline V gene has CDR1 KGHDR and CDR2 SFDVKD. V dropped 4 bases and J dropped 0; count of bases not matched to a gene: 6. This CDR3 is CATSDHRDRDSYEQYF. In DNA, the CDR3 is TGTGCCACCAGTGACCATCGGGACAGGGACTCCTACGAGCAGTACTTC.

This clonotype occurred once. The DNA of the CDR3 is TGTGCTAGTGGTCTCGGACAGGGGGCCGGGGAGACCCAGTACTTC. Translating gives CASGLGQGAGETQYF. The rearrangement joins TRBV12-5 to TRBJ2-5, with TRBD1 identical over 11 bases. Trimming cost V 5 bases and J 5 bases; bases outside gene matches: 7. The CDR3 spans 15 residues. Germline V gives CDR1 LGHNT, CDR2 FRNRAP.

The table lists this clonotype with many counts. The chain carries TRBV11-2 and TRBJ1-1, with D unresolved. The CDR3 totals 15 residues. V gave up 2 bases and J gave up 0 bases, with 10 bases separating them. Looked up from germline, CDR1 is SGHAT and CDR2 is FQNNGV. Here the CDR3 DNA reads TGTGCCAGCAGCTTAATACCAAACCTGAACACTGAAGCTTTCTTT. Translating it yields CASSLIPNLNTEAFF.

The CDR3 DNA reads TGTGCCACCAGCAGAGAAGGAGGTTGGCAGGGAGGGACGGAGCAGTACTTC. Protein sequence: CATSREGGWQGGTEQYF. The genes are TRBV15 and TRBJ2-7; 7 nucleotides agree with TRBD2. V was clipped by 0 bases and J by 7 bases; unmatched bases: 15. The CDR3 length is 17 residues. Per the germline V gene, CDR1 is LNHNV and CDR2 is YYDKDF (reference sequence).

The sample holds many counts of this clonotype. The CDR3: CASSLPHREAFF. In nucleotides, the CDR3 is TGTGCCAGCAGCCTCCCTCACAGGGAAGCTTTCTTT. The chain employs TRBV3-1 and TRBJ1-1; TRBD1 is a possible D gene (5 bases). CDR3 length: 12 amino acids. Looked up from germline, CDR1 is LGHDT and CDR2 is YNNKEL (reference sequence). Trimming took off 4 bases at V and 8 bases at J, with 11 bases between the two ends.

The table lists this clonotype with many counts. CDR3 DNA: TGCAGTGCTATCCCCCCCACAGCCCAAGAGACCCAGTACTTC. This translates into CSAIPPTAQETQYF. This sequence joins TRBV20-1 and TRBJ2-5; no definite D call. CDR3 length: 14 residues. V lost 4 bases and J 1 base, leaving 13 bases between the germline ends. The germline V gene has CDR1 DFQATT and CDR2 SNEGSKA (reference sequence).

This clonotype appeared many times. The chain uses TRBV27 and TRBJ1-1; D possibly corresponds to TRBD1 (5 bases). Trimming removed 2 bases from V and 5 bases from J, with 12 bases in between. CDR1 MNHEY and CDR2 SMNVEV come from the germline V gene (reference sequence). The CDR3 is made up of 14 amino acids. The CDR3 here is CASSLREGKTEAFF. As DNA, the CDR3 is TGTGCCAGCAGTTTACGTGAGGGGAAGACTGAAGCTTTCTTT.